This T cell receptor beta chain was documented in a study of cytomegalovirus exposure and HLA in healthy donors (TCRdb year 2017). Broadly, across the study: In an earlier analysis of some 610 of the donors, under 300 Gb of sequence data and roughly 100 million unique TCR beta sequences from roughly 180 million T cells were reported. An early release that covered around 590 HLA-typed donors contained approximately 300 gigabases of sequencing data and 80 million or so unique TCR sequences. Among the approximately 430 genotyped donors, roughly 80% belonged to the genetic ancestry cluster associated with self-reported Caucasian donors. The aim of the study was to test whether cataloging public T cell receptors could identify signatures of past pathogen exposure. The T cell repertoires of 550 to 850 subjects were profiled by immunosequencing and related to cytomegalovirus serostatus. In addition to the first cohort of hundreds of subjects, a separate validation cohort of 130 or so different subjects was used. High-throughput TCR immunosequencing, statistical association of individual TCRs with disease status, and machine learning were combined to predict cytomegalovirus infection status. A later analysis re-examined previously published TCR beta repertoires from 610 or so donors and added high-resolution HLA genotyping to investigate patterns of TCR occurrence. Rather than using new phenotypic data, the later analysis identified candidate immune exposures from TCR beta sequences and from how often those sequences occurred across donors. To decide whether each TCR beta V gene segment behaved as functional or pseudogenic, an earlier analysis of some 580 of the donors relied on high-throughput TCR beta sequencing. Donor age, sex, ethnicity and CMV serostatus were compiled alongside the repertoire data. In a later genetic analysis, genome-wide SNP genotypes for about 55% of the 666 donors were used, and that subset was treated as a discovery cohort. Every repertoire in the discovery cohort had been generated on one and the same sequencing platform. Both class I and class II loci were covered by HLA typing, at four-digit resolution. The number of typed donors differed by locus: about 620-640 for A, B, C, DRB1 and DQB1; approximately 520 for DQA1; 606 for DPA1; and roughly 450 for DPB1. Five DR-DQ haplotypes were treated as single units for association and clustering because of strong linkage in the cohort. Among 300 to 500 genotyped donors of the cohort, an average of about 220,000 unique TCR beta nucleotide sequences was sequenced per donor, of which about 19% were non-productive. Overall results and qualifications from the work: A few of the identified cytomegalovirus-associated TCR beta chains were confirmed in vitro to be specific for cytomegalovirus antigens. A later analysis reported that several top co-occurrence clusters appeared linked to parvovirus B19, influenza, CMV and Epstein-Barr virus. Sequencing depth was assumed to be roughly uniform across donors in the presence/absence analyses, though that assumption may not hold. In this cohort, only TCR beta chains were sequenced, and detectable features were limited by the absence of alpha or paired-chain data. While some public TCRs were present in many individuals, most TCR sequences turned up only very rarely across donors. In the study, 150 to 200 TCR beta chains were listed as associated with cytomegalovirus. In both the original and validation cohorts, the classifier was reported to diagnose cytomegalovirus status with high specificity and sensitivity. Because counts were too low, roughly 17 rarely observed V segments, including chromosome 9 orphons, were left out of the earlier analysis of about 500 of the donors. At a false discovery rate of 0.05, a later analysis linked 16,000 or so TCR beta sequences to specific HLA alleles. A further reported finding was that TCR beta sequences accurately predicted the HLA-A and HLA-B alleles for most subjects in the first cohort. Broadly in line with IMGT annotations, most TCR beta V segments showed up in productive rearrangements about 87% or about 30% of the time in an earlier analysis of 587 of the donors. Strong co-occurrence of HLA alleles, especially DR and DQ, made assigning TCR associations to individual alleles difficult. According to the authors, the approach could potentially be generalized to other disease states and immunological phenotypes. In a later analysis, HLA-associated TCR beta chains showed more clonal expansion and lower generation probabilities than non-associated chains that were equally common. According to a later analysis, most CMV-associated TCR beta chains appeared to be HLA-restricted, and the HLA associations seemed to be driven largely by CMV exposure. Because HLA typing was missing for some donors at each locus, association tests included only the typed subset. In a later analysis, the rate of TCR association differed among HLA loci, with DRB1 alleles having the most associated TCRs and HLA-C alleles having the fewest. V-gene and J-gene trimming of TCR beta chains was associated with a missense DCLRE1C variant in a later genetic analysis, and the association was replicated in an independent cohort. CMV serostatus was the only immune exposure information available for the cohort. Linkage disequilibrium might explain the correlated functional status among segregating V segments, but an unknown experimental factor could not be ruled out. In a later genetic analysis, fewer N-insertions in productive TCRs were reported among donors in an Asian-associated ancestry cluster than the roughly 640-donor mean. A cluster of highly shared sequence variants was judged likely to represent a technical artifact of the sequencing pipeline.

Concerning this clone: Its antigen is not yet known. The record has no base qualities; no much larger clone is one base away.

The cohort was made up of hundreds of healthy bone marrow donors. Cohort members were all nominally healthy when sampled, although unrecorded immune exposures were likely present. The donor tested CMV seronegative, placing the donor among the approximately 400 seronegative members of the cohort. Each donor provided a peripheral blood sample, and peripheral blood mononuclear cells were used for TCR beta sequencing. The Qiagen DNeasy Blood Extraction Kit was used to extract genomic DNA from the blood cell samples. The receptor library was made with the immunoSEQ multiplex PCR assay. The multiplex PCR relied on a mix of 60 forward primers for TCR Vbeta segments and 13 reverse primers for TCR Jbeta segments. The CDR3 region of rearranged TCR beta genes was amplified from genomic DNA by a multiplex PCR assay. On the Illumina HiSeq System, the amplified TCR beta libraries were sequenced as 87-base-pair reads. Per the original workflow: Across the 500 to 850 repertoires, a later analysis counted some 80 million unique TCR beta chains, 9 million to 14 million of which were shared by at least two donors. Raw reads were error-corrected and collapsed into unique sequences with a nearest-neighbor algorithm that merged closely related sequences to remove PCR and sequencing errors. CDR3 sequences were aligned to IMGT reference sequences to assign V, D and J gene segments. For a sequence to be retained, a match of at least six nucleotides to both a V gene segment and a J gene segment was required. Rearrangements were called productive when the CDR3 lacked stop codons and stayed in frame with V and J; all others were non-productive. CDR3 was defined by IMGT convention, running from the second conserved V-encoded cysteine to the conserved J-encoded phenylalanine. In an earlier analysis of 587 of the donors, sequences lacking an unambiguous match to a single V gene segment were excluded. In an earlier analysis of several hundred of the donors, V segments were called functional above 56.7% productive rearrangements and were called segregating when the between-donor standard deviation exceeded 5%. A statistical classification framework was built to diagnose cytomegalovirus status from the catalog of TCR beta chain sequences. In a later analysis, V and J genes were assigned by comparing TCR nucleotide sequences against IMGT/GENE-DB human TR gene sequences. Using the TCRdist pipeline, a later analysis assigned CDR3 sequences along with most-parsimonious VDJ recombination scenarios. A later analysis defined each TCR beta chain by its CDR3 amino acid sequence plus V-gene family, and excluded reads lacking a unique V-gene family. A later analysis removed 600 or so highly shared, low-generation-probability nucleotide sequences to deal with suspected cross-contamination and a sequencing artifact. For each public chain, a later analysis derived a clonal expansion index from normalized ranks of inferred template counts within each repertoire. In a later analysis, generation probabilities were computed with a VDJ recombination model fitted to out-of-frame rearrangements, and the resulting probabilities were checked against IGoR. In a later analysis, hypergeometric tests were used to score TCR-TCR, TCR-HLA and TCR-CMV co-occurrence, with a repertoire-size bias correction applied to TCR pairs. In a later analysis, false discovery rates were estimated by permuting HLA or CMV assignments 20 times. In a later analysis, co-occurring TCRs were grouped with DBSCAN, and TCRdist sequence similarity was added when clustering was performed within HLA-allele-positive subsets. Co-occurrence clustering excluded repertoires with fewer than 30,000 or more than 120,000 public chains, plus five with anomalous nucleotide sharing. As stored in TCRdb, this immuneACCESS dataset retains in-frame rearrangements with V and J assigned. A fraction of the clones does not appear; measured against another copy, unresolved V genes explain less than half of the discrepancy, and the remainder lacks a known reason. V and J calls and clone size are those listed in that table; D and trimming were worked out from the DNA. The sample has about 160,000 clones on record, under 85% of them singletons. 1.6% of the sample is in the top ten clones.

The material sequenced was PBMCs. The TCR was taken from a woman aged 30 to 39 in good health and CMV-seronegative.

The bases read TGTGCCACCAGCAGAGATTCGGCGGGGGGGCACTACGAGCAGTACTTC. This is translated as CATSRDSAGGHYEQYF. The chain was built from TRBV15 and TRBJ2-7; TRBD2 aligns with 9 central bases. In the germline V gene (reference sequence), CDR1 corresponds to LNHNV and CDR2 to YYDKDF. The CDR3, from cysteine to phenylalanine, totals 16 residues. The only DNA kept is the CDR3, 48 bases in frame from the first base. Trimming leaves V shorter by 0 bases and J shorter by 3 bases, with the junction holding 6 bases beyond the gene matches.